This T cell receptor beta chain comes out of a study of shared clonotypes between healthy human individuals. For the study at large: The donor group consisted of a couple of women and three men, aged 18 to 49.

Trimming took 2 bases from V and 0 from J; bases not matched to a gene: 8. The CDR3 covers 18 residues. Some clones are missing from TCRdb's copy, which holds only in-frame ones; the method was immunoSEQ multiplex PCR. The table records around 690,000 clones, 90% of them present only once. The chain employs TRBV23-1 and TRBJ1-1; 11 positions match TRBD1. TRBV23-1 is sorted into the ORF group, with uncertain function. The TCR comes from a man between 18 and 35 years old in good health. Some clones in this sample may be carry-over from other donors' samples. Sequencing was carried out using memory CD8+ T cells from PBMCs. The subset is: CD45RO+ cells pooled with CCR7-negative TemRA cells. The CDR3 nucleotides read TGCGCCAGCAGTCAACCGGAGGGACAGGGGGTCTTGAACACTGAAGCTTTCTTT. It translates to CASSQPEGQGVLNTEAFF.